This record covers a single T cell receptor beta chain. The data were produced by immunoSEQ multiplex PCR, yet TCRdb's version contains in-frame clones alone and is incomplete. The table includes some 25,000 clones, roughly 77% detected once. This sample was taken from a study of sequential checkpoint blockade in melanoma. Per the germline V gene, CDR1 is MDHEN and CDR2 is SYDVKM. The CDR3 totals 14 residues. V gave up 4 bases and J gave up 3 bases; unmatched junction bases: 3. Treatment given: randomized to nivolumab then ipilimumab (arm A) or the reverse (arm B). None of the patients previously received DNA-damaging chemotherapy.

The V and J genes are TRBV28 and TRBJ2-3; 8 bases line up with TRBD1. This receptor was obtained from a human donor with melanoma. This material consisted of CD8+ T cells sorted from blood (inferred from file names), taken from a patient given nivolumab and ipilimumab in sequence. The CDR3 loop is CASSSGQGTDTQYF. The CDR3 DNA is TGTGCCAGCAGTTCCGGACAGGGTACAGATACGCAGTATTTT. The full variable domain, with the rest looked up from reference TRBV28 and TRBJ2-3, is DVKVTQSSRYLVKRTGEKVFLECVQDMDHENMFWYRQDPGLGLRLIYFSYDVKMKEKGDIPEGYSVSREKKERFSLILESASTNQTSMYLCASSSGQGTDTQYFGPGTRLTVL.